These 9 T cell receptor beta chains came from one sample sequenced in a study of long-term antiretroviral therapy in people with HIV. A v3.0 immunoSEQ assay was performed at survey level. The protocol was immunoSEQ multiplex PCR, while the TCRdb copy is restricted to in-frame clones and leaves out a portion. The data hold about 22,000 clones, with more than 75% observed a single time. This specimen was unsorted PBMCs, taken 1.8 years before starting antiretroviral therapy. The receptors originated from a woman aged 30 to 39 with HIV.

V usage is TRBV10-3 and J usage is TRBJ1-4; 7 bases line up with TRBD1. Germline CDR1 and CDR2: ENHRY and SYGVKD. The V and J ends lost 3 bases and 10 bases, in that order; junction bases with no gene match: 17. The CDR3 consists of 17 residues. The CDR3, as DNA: TGTGCCATCAGTGAAGAGGGGAGACAGGGCCCGCGTAGAAAACTGTTTTTT. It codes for CAISEEGRQGPRRKLFF.

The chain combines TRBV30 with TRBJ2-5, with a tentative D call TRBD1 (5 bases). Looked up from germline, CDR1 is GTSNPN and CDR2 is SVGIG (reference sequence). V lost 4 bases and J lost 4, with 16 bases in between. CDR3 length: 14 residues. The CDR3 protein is CAWKKETRGETQYF. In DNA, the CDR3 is TGTGCCTGGAAAAAGGAGACAAGGGGAGAGACCCAGTACTTC.

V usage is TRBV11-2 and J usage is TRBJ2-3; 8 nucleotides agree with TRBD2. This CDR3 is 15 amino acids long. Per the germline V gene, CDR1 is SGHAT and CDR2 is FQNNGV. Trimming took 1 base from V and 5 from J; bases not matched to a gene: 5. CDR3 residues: CASSLAGGVGDTQYF. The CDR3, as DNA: TGTGCCAGCAGCTTAGCCGGGGGGGTGGGAGATACGCAGTATTTT.

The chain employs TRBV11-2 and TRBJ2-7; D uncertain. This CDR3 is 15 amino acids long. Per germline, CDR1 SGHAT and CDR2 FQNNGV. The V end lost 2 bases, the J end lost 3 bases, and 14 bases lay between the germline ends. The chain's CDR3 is CASSLTVVGHYEQYF. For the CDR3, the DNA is TGTGCCAGCAGCTTAACTGTTGTGGGCCACTACGAGCAGTACTTC.

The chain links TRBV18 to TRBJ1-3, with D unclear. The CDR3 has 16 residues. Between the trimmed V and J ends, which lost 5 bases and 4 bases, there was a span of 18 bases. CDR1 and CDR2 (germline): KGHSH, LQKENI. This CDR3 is CASSLSRVNPGNTIYF. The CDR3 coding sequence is TGTGCCAGCTCATTATCTCGGGTGAACCCCGGAAACACCATATATTTT. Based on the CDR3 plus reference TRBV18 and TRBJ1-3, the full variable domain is NAGVMQNPRHLVRRRGQEARLRCSPMKGHSHVYWYRQLPEEGLKFMVYLQKENIIDESGMPKERFSAEFPKEGPSILRIQQVVRGDSAAYFCASSLSRVNPGNTIYFGEGSWLTVV.

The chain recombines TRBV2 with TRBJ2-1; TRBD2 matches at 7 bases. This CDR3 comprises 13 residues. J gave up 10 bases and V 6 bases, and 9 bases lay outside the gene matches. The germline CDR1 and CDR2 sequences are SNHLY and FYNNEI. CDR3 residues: CASSPGEGREQFF. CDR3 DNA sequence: TGTGCCAGCAGCCCGGGGGAGGGGAGAGAGCAGTTCTTC.

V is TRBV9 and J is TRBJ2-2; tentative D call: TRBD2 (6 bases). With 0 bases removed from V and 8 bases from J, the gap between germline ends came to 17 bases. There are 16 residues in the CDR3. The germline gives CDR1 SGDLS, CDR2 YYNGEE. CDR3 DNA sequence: TGTGCCAGCAGCGTAGGGGTAGCGGACCTCGGGGGGGAGCTGTTTTTT. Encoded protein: CASSVGVADLGGELFF.

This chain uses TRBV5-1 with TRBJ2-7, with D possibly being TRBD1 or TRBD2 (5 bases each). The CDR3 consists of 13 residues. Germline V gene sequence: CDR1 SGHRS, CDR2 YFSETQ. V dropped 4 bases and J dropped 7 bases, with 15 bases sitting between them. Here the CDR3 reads CASSRLGTVEQYF. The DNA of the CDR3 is TGCGCCAGCAGCCGCCTCGGGACGGTTGAGCAGTACTTC.

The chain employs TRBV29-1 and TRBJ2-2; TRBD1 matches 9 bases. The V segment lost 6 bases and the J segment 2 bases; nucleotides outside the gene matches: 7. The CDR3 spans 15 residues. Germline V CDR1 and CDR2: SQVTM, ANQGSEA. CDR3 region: CSVQTGGHNTGELFF. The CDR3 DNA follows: TGCAGCGTACAGACAGGGGGACATAACACCGGGGAGCTGTTTTTT.